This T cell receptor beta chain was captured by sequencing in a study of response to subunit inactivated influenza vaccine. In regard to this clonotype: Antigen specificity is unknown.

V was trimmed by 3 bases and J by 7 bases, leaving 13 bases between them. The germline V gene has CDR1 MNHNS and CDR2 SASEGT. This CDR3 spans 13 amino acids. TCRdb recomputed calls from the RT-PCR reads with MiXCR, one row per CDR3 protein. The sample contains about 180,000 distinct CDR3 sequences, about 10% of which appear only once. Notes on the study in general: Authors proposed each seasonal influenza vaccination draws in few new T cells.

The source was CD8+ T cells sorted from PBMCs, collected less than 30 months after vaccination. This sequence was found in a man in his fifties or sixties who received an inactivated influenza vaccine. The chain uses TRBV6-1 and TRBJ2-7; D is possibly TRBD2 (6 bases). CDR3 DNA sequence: TGTGCCAGCAGTGATGGGGGGACGGGGGAGCAGTACTTC. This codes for CASSDGGTGEQYF.